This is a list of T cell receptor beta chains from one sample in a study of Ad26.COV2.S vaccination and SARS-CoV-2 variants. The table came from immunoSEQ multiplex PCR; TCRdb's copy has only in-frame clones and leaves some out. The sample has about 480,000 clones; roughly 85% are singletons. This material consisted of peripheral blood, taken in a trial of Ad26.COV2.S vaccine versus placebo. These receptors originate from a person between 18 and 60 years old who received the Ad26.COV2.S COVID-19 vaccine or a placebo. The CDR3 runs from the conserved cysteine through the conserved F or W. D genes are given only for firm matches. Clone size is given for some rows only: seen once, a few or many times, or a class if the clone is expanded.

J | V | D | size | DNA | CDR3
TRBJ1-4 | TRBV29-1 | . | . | TGCAGCGTTGTCCGTGGAGAAAAACTGTTTTTT | CSVVRGEKLFF
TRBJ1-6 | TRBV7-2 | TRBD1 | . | TGTGCCAGCAGAGAACAGGGGAGGTCACCCCTCCACTTT | CASREQGRSPLHF
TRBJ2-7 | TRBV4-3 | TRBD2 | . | TGCGCCAGCAGCCAAGATCGGTTCACTAGCGGGATAAGCTCCTACGAGCAGTACTTC | CASSQDRFTSGISSYEQYF
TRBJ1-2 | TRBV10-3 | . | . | TGTGCCATCAGTGAATTCCCCCGGCAGGGCGGCTACACCTTC | CAISEFPRQGGYTF
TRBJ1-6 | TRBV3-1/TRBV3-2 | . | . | TGTGCCAGCACCCGTAGGGCGAATAATTCACCCCTCCACTTT | CASTRRANNSPLHF
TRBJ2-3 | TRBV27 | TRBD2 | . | TGTGCCAGCAGTACCGGGACTAGACACACAGATACGCAGTATTTT | CASSTGTRHTDTQYF
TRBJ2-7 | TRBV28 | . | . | TGTGCCAGCAGCTCCCTACCTTCCTACGAGCAGTACTTC | CASSSLPSYEQYF
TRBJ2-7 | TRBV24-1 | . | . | TGTGCCACCAGTGAGTCCGCCGGCTACGAGCAGTACTTC | CATSESAGYEQYF
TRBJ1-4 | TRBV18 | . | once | TGTGCCAGCTCACCCCAGGGCCGGCCGGGTGAAAAACTGTTTTTT | CASSPQGRPGEKLFF
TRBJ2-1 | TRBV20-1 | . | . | TGCAGTGGGCGCATAGGGTATGAGCAGTTCTTC | CSGRIGYEQFF
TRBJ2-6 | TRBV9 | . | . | TGTGCCAGCAGCGTGTCAGACTCTGGGGCCAACGTCCTGACTTTC | CASSVSDSGANVLTF
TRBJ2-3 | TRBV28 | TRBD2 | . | TGTGCCAGCAGTCCGCCCTCTAGCGGAGCCACTCACAGATACGCAGTATTT | CASSPPSSGATHRYAVF
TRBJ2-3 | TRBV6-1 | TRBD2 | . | TGTGCCAGCAGTGACCAGCGGGATAGGGTCACAGATACGCAGTATTTT | CASSDQRDRVTDTQYF
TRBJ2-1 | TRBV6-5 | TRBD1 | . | TGTGCCAGCAGTATACAGGGGCAGGGGAGTGAGCAGTTCTTC | CASSIQGQGSEQFF
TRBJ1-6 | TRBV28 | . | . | TGTGCCAGCAGTCCGCCCCAGGGCTTGGGGTCACCCCTCCACTTT | CASSPPQGLGSPLHF
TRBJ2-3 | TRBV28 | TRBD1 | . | TGTGCCAGCAGTTCCTACAGGGGAAAAGCTAGCACAGATACGCAGTATTTT | CASSSYRGKASTDTQYF
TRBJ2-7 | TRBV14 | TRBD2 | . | TGTGCCAGCAGCCATCCAGGGAGGGCCTACGAGCAGTACTTC | CASSHPGRAYEQYF
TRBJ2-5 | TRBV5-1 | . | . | TGCGCCAGCAGCATGGCAGGCCAAGAGACCCAGTACTTC | CASSMAGQETQYF
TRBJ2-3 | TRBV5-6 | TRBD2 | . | TGTGCCAGCAGCTTGTATTTTGGACTAGCGGGAGATACGCAGTATTTT | CASSLYFGLAGDTQYF
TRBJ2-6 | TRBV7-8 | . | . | TGTGCCAGCAGCTTAGAACGGGCTGGGGCCAACGTCCTGACTTTC | CASSLERAGANVLTF
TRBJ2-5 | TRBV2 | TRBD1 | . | TGTGCCAGCAGAGCGGACAGGGGTGGGGAGACCCAGTACTTC | CASRADRGGETQYF
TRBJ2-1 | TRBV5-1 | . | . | TGCGCCACAAAACAGGGAAACTCCTACAATGAGCAGTTCTTC | CATKQGNSYNEQFF
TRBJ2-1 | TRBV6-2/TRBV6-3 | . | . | TGTGCCAGCAGTTTTGGCGGGATCAATGAGCAGTTCTTC | CASSFGGINEQFF
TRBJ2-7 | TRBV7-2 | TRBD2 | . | TGTGCCAGCAGCCCAAGGGGCAGCGGGAGCTACGAGCAGTACTTC | CASSPRGSGSYEQYF
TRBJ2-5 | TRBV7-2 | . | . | TGTGCCAGCAGCCCCGGACTGTTCGGCGGGGAGACCCAGTACTTC | CASSPGLFGGETQYF
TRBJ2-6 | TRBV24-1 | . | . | TGTGCCACCAGTGATACGACACGCTCGGGGGCCAACGTCCTGACTTTC | CATSDTTRSGANVLTF
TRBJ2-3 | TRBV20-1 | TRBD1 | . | TGCAGTGCTACGACAGGGGATACGCAGTATTTT | CSATTGDTQYF